These 28 T cell receptor beta chains were all obtained from the same sample, sequenced in a study of blood T cell repertoires in COVID-19. The assay was immunoSEQ multiplex PCR, and TCRdb's table has in-frame clones only and misses some. The sample records some 140,000 clones, around three quarters being singletons. Sequences were obtained from peripheral blood. These receptors came from a man older than 75 with acute or convalescent COVID-19.

The CDR3 DNA reads TGTGCCAGCAGCGTTGGAGGAGGCTATAGCACAGATACGCAGTATTTT. It yields the protein CASSVGGGYSTDTQYF. J is TRBJ2-3 and V is TRBV11-1; D is perhaps TRBD2 (5 bases). V lost 5 bases and J lost 0, with 15 bases in between. This CDR3 has 16 amino acids. Germline V gene lookup returns CDR1 SGHAT and CDR2 FQDESV (reference sequence).

The count of this clone is one. The rearrangement joins TRBV19 to TRBJ1-2, with a tentative D call TRBD1 (6 bases). The germline gives CDR1 LNHDA, CDR2 SQIVND (reference sequence). This CDR3 comprises 14 residues. Trimming left V 5 bases short and J 4 bases short, with 14 bases between. DNA of the CDR3: TGTGCCAGTAGTGGTCCGCAGGGGTCCTATGGCTACACCTTC. This translates into CASSGPQGSYGYTF.

This clone was counted between two and nine times. The chain uses TRBV7-9 and TRBJ2-7; possibly TRBD1 for D (6 bases). CDR3 length equals 13 residues. Trimming removed 2 bases at V and 2 bases at J, with 7 bases between. Germline V gene data show CDR1 as SEHNR and CDR2 as FQNEAQ (reference sequence). As DNA, the CDR3 is TGTGCCAGCAGCTTACCAGGGGCCTACGAGCAGTACTTC. Its translation is CASSLPGAYEQYF.

The rearrangement links TRBV18 to TRBJ2-3, with D possibly being TRBD2 (5 bases). From germline, CDR1 is KGHSH and CDR2 LQKENI. This CDR3 comprises 13 residues. V was shortened by 6 bases and J by 2 bases, with 9 bases between the two germline ends. CDR3 sequence (DNA): TGTGCCAGCTCGACACGGGACACAGATACGCAGTATTTT. Translating it yields CASSTRDTDTQYF.

This clone was seen a few times. The V call is TRBV5-1, the J call TRBJ1-3; possible D gene TRBD1, 5 bases. This CDR3 is built from 15 residues. Trimming shortened V by 0 bases and J by 13 bases, and 20 bases separated the two germline ends. CDR1 and CDR2 from the germline V gene are SGHRS and YFSETQ. The CDR3: CASSLAPGTEGAIYF. The CDR3 coding sequence is TGCGCCAGCAGCTTGGCGCCCGGGACGGAGGGCGCAATATATTTT.

There are a few counts of this clone. V gene TRBV5-4 combines with J gene TRBJ2-7; D possibly corresponds to TRBD2 (6 bases). CDR3 length equals 15 residues. V gave up 7 bases and J gave up 4 bases, with 21 bases separating them. Germline V CDR1 and CDR2: SGHNT, YYREEE (reference sequence). The CDR3 region has the DNA TGTGCCAGCGCAACTTCGGGCGGGGCGCTTTACGAGCAGTACTTC. Its protein product is CASATSGGALYEQYF.

The chain recombines TRBV4-1 with TRBJ2-1, with 12 bases identical to TRBD2. This CDR3 spans 16 amino acids. V shed 1 base and J 8 bases; nucleotides not matched to a gene: 6. Germline V lookup: CDR1 MGHRA, CDR2 YSYEKL. CDR3 nucleotides: TGCGCCAGCAGCCAAGTGCTAGCGGGGGGGAGGGATGAGCAGTTCTTC. Its protein is CASSQVLAGGRDEQFF.

J is TRBJ2-3 and V is TRBV27; TRBD2 matches 7 bases. CDR1 and CDR2 (germline): MNHEY, SMNVEV (reference sequence). The CDR3 runs to 15 residues. V gave up 4 bases and J gave up 2 bases; unmatched junction bases: 6. CDR3 amino acids: CASSSPTSATDTQYF. The CDR3, as DNA: TGTGCCAGCAGTTCCCCTACTAGCGCCACAGATACGCAGTATTTT.

V usage is TRBV7-2 and J usage is TRBJ2-1; D is possibly TRBD2 (6 bases). The CDR3 runs 12 residues. Germline assignment: CDR1 SGHTA and CDR2 FQGNSA. Trimming took off 8 bases at V and 9 bases at J, with 14 bases between the two ends. CDR3 amino acids: CASGGTRVEQFF. Written as DNA, the CDR3 is TGTGCCAGCGGGGGGACTCGGGTTGAGCAGTTCTTC.

This clone came up a few times. The chain couples TRBV9 to TRBJ2-1; the match to TRBD2 covers 8 bases. Unmatched junction bases numbered 9, after V lost 3 bases and J lost 7 bases. The CDR3 sequence is 15 residues long. Germline V CDR1 and CDR2: SGDLS, YYNGEE. The CDR3 nucleotides read TGTGCCAGCAGCGCCTTGGGTAGCGGGGAGAATGAGCAGTTCTTC. Residues: CASSALGSGENEQFF.

The rearrangement links TRBV3-1 (or the pseudogene TRBV3-2) to TRBJ1-2, with 9 bases matching TRBD1. V lost 0 bases and J lost 4; bases outside the gene matches: 15. Germline assignment: CDR1 LGHDT and CDR2 YNNKEL (reference sequence). The CDR3 spans 19 residues. CDR3 coding DNA: TGTGCCAGCAGCCAAGACCCCGACAGGGGGATCGGTGGGGTCTATGGCTACACCTTC. Protein sequence: CASSQDPDRGIGGVYGYTF.

This clone was seen at least ten times. The chain combines TRBV6-2 or TRBV6-3 with TRBJ1-1; 7 nucleotides match TRBD1. The CDR3 sequence is 13 residues long. The V segment lost 5 bases and the J segment 5 bases; nucleotides outside the gene matches: 5. The V gene's germline CDR1 is MNHEY and CDR2 SVGEGT. The DNA of the CDR3 is TGTGCCAGCAGTCCGACAGGGTGGACTGAAGCTTTCTTT. Translation: CASSPTGWTEAFF.

This chain connects TRBV7-6 to TRBJ1-4, with 9 bases that match TRBD1. CDR3 length equals 15 residues. CDR1 is SGHVS and CDR2 is FNYEAQ in the germline V gene. With V trimmed by 1 base and J by 5 bases, 2 bases remained unmatched. The CDR3 region has the DNA TGTGCCAGCAGCTTAGTCGACAGGGGGAATGAAAAACTGTTTTTT. Protein product: CASSLVDRGNEKLFF.

The CDR3 sequence is CASSFTVAGGTEAFF. The CDR3 nucleotides read TGTGCCAGCAGCTTCACCGTGGCAGGGGGGACTGAAGCTTTCTTT. The V gene is TRBV7-2, the J gene TRBJ1-1; TRBD1 matches at 7 bases. Trimming took 3 bases from V and 5 from J; bases not matched to a gene: 9. Per the germline V gene, CDR1 is SGHTA and CDR2 is FQGNSA. The CDR3 contains 15 residues.

In its sample, this clone was seen a few times. V is TRBV5-6 and J is TRBJ2-7; D perhaps matches TRBD1 (6 bases). V dropped 6 bases and J dropped 2 bases, with 15 bases sitting between them. Per the germline V gene, CDR1 is SGHDT and CDR2 is YYEEEE. This CDR3 contains 14 residues. CDR3 residues: CASTVNRAAYEQYF. The CDR3, as DNA: TGTGCCAGCACAGTCAACAGGGCAGCCTACGAGCAGTACTTC.

This clone appeared a few times. The rearrangement joins TRBV6-2 or TRBV6-3 to TRBJ1-5, with 9 bases that match TRBD1. Germline V CDR1 and CDR2: MNHEY, SVGEGT. V gave up 5 bases and J gave up 7 bases; unmatched junction bases: 12. The length of the CDR3 is 16 residues. In DNA form, the CDR3 reads TGTGCCAGCAGTCCCCGTCGAGGACAGGGGAGGCAGCCCCAGCATTTT. It specifies CASSPRRGQGRQPQHF.

The chain joins TRBV5-1 to TRBJ1-2; TRBD1 matches at 7 bases. Trimming removed 2 bases from V and 3 bases from J; junction bases left unmatched: 4. This CDR3 is built from 14 residues. The germline CDR1 and CDR2 sequences are SGHRS and YFSETQ. Here the CDR3 reads CASSFTGAHYGYTF. As DNA, the CDR3 is TGCGCCAGCAGCTTTACAGGGGCCCACTATGGCTACACCTTC.

The V and J genes are TRBV2 and TRBJ2-5, with 11 bases matching TRBD2. This CDR3 spans 17 amino acids. Germline lookup yields CDR1 SNHLY and CDR2 FYNNEI. Trimming took 4 bases from V and 2 from J; bases not matched to a gene: 9. The chain's CDR3 is CASSVARLAGGQETQYF. CDR3 DNA: TGTGCCAGCAGTGTAGCCAGATTAGCGGGGGGGCAAGAGACCCAGTACTTC.

The CDR3 region has the DNA TGTGCCATCAGTGAGCCGACAGTCCAGCCTGGAAACACCATATATTTT. Its protein product is CAISEPTVQPGNTIYF. The rearrangement uses TRBV10-3 and TRBJ1-3; possibly TRBD1 for D (5 bases). V was pared by 2 bases and J by 2 bases, with 13 bases between. The germline CDR1 and CDR2 sequences are ENHRY and SYGVKD. The CDR3 loop spans 16 amino acids.

This clone was seen ten or more times. The gene calls are TRBV19 and TRBJ1-5; 8 nucleotides match TRBD1. The CDR3 covers 16 residues. V was clipped by 4 bases and J by 4 bases; unmatched bases: 9. Germline CDR1 and CDR2: LNHDA and SQIVND (reference sequence). CDR3 in DNA: TGTGCCAGTAGTACCAACCGACAGGGGTCAAATCAGCCCCAGCATTTT. Translated: CASSTNRQGSNQPQHF.

The chain carries TRBV5-1 and TRBJ2-4; D not resolved. V gave up 6 bases and J gave up 6 bases, with 13 bases separating them. CDR1 and CDR2 from the germline V gene are SGHRS and YFSETQ. The length of the CDR3 is 13 residues. The CDR3 coding sequence is TGCGCCAGCACCTCAGGCAGCTCAAACATTCAGTACTTC. Encoded protein: CASTSGSSNIQYF.

A single count supports this clone. The chain is built from TRBV5-1 and TRBJ2-7; TRBD2 matches 9 bases. The V gene's germline CDR1 is SGHRS and CDR2 YFSETQ. With V trimmed by 0 bases and J by 1 base, 2 bases remained unmatched. This CDR3 spans 15 amino acids. The CDR3 DNA sequence: TGCGCCAGCAGCTTGGGACTAGCGGTTTCCTACGAGCAGTACTTC. This codes for CASSLGLAVSYEQYF.

The chain has TRBV6-5 and TRBJ2-1; weak D call: TRBD2 (6 bases). The V gene's germline CDR1 is MNHEY and CDR2 SVGAGI. Deletions cut 2 bases from V and 8 bases from J, with 19 bases between. The CDR3 is 16 residues long. CDR3 DNA sequence: TGTGCCAGCAGTTACCTCCGGGCGGGGTTAGGGGATGAGCAGTTCTTC. Translation: CASSYLRAGLGDEQFF.

J is TRBJ2-1 and V is TRBV19, with a possible D match to TRBD2 (6 bases). The CDR3 extends over 16 amino acids. Germline V CDR1 and CDR2: LNHDA, SQIVND (reference sequence). Trimming removed 3 bases at V and 6 bases at J, with 18 bases between. The CDR3 DNA is TGTGCCAGTAGTATCCCCGGGACTGCTGCTTTCAATGAGCAGTTCTTC. Protein sequence: CASSIPGTAAFNEQFF.

The J gene is TRBJ1-1, the V gene TRBV7-9; TRBD1 is a possible D gene (6 bases). The length of the CDR3 is 13 residues. Per germline, CDR1 SEHNR and CDR2 FQNEAQ (reference sequence). Deletions cut 0 bases from V and 11 bases from J, with 13 bases between. This chain's CDR3 is CASSLAGGARAFF. The CDR3 DNA sequence: TGTGCCAGCAGCTTAGCGGGGGGGGCACGGGCTTTCTTT.

The chain links TRBV6-5 to TRBJ2-5; 12 bases map to TRBD2. The CDR3 length is 14 residues. Germline CDR1 and CDR2: MNHEY and SVGAGI. J lost 5 bases, V lost 7 bases, and 5 bases had no gene match. CDR3 sequence (DNA): TGTGCCAGCACCCTAGCGGGGGGGACCGAGACCCAGTACTTC. Its protein is CASTLAGGTETQYF.

This clone was detected only once. The CDR3 region is CASTRDSQETQYF. CDR3 DNA sequence: TGCGCCAGCACCCGGGACAGCCAAGAGACCCAGTACTTC. The rearrangement links TRBV23-1 to TRBJ2-5; 7 bases are a match to TRBD1. TRBV23-1 is placed among ORFs of uncertain function. Trimming removed 7 bases from V and 1 base from J; junction bases left unmatched: 3. The CDR3 has 13 residues.

V and J are TRBV5-4 and TRBJ2-7, with 9 bases identical to TRBD1. The CDR3 length is 15 residues. CDR1 and CDR2 (germline): SGHNT, YYREEE (reference sequence). After removal of 4 bases from V and 2 bases from J, the junction contained 7 bases not matched to a gene. CDR3 coding DNA: TGTGCCAGCAGCCAAGGACAGGGGATAGCCTACGAGCAGTACTTC. This codes for CASSQGQGIAYEQYF.